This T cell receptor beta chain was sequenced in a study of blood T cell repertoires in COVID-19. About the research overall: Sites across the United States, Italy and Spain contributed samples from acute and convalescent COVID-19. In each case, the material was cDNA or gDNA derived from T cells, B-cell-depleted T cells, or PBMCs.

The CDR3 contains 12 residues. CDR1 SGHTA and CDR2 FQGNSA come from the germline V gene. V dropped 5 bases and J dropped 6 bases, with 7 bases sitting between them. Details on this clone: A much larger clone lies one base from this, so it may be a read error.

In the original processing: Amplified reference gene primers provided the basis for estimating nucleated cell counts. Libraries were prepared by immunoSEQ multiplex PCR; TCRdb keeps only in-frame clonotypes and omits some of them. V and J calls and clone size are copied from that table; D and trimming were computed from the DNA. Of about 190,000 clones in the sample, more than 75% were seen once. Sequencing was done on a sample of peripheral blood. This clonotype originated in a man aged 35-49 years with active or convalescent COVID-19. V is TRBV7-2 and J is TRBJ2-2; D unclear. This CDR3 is CASSLYSGELFF. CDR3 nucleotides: TGTGCCAGCAGCCTTTACTCCGGGGAGCTGTTTTTT.